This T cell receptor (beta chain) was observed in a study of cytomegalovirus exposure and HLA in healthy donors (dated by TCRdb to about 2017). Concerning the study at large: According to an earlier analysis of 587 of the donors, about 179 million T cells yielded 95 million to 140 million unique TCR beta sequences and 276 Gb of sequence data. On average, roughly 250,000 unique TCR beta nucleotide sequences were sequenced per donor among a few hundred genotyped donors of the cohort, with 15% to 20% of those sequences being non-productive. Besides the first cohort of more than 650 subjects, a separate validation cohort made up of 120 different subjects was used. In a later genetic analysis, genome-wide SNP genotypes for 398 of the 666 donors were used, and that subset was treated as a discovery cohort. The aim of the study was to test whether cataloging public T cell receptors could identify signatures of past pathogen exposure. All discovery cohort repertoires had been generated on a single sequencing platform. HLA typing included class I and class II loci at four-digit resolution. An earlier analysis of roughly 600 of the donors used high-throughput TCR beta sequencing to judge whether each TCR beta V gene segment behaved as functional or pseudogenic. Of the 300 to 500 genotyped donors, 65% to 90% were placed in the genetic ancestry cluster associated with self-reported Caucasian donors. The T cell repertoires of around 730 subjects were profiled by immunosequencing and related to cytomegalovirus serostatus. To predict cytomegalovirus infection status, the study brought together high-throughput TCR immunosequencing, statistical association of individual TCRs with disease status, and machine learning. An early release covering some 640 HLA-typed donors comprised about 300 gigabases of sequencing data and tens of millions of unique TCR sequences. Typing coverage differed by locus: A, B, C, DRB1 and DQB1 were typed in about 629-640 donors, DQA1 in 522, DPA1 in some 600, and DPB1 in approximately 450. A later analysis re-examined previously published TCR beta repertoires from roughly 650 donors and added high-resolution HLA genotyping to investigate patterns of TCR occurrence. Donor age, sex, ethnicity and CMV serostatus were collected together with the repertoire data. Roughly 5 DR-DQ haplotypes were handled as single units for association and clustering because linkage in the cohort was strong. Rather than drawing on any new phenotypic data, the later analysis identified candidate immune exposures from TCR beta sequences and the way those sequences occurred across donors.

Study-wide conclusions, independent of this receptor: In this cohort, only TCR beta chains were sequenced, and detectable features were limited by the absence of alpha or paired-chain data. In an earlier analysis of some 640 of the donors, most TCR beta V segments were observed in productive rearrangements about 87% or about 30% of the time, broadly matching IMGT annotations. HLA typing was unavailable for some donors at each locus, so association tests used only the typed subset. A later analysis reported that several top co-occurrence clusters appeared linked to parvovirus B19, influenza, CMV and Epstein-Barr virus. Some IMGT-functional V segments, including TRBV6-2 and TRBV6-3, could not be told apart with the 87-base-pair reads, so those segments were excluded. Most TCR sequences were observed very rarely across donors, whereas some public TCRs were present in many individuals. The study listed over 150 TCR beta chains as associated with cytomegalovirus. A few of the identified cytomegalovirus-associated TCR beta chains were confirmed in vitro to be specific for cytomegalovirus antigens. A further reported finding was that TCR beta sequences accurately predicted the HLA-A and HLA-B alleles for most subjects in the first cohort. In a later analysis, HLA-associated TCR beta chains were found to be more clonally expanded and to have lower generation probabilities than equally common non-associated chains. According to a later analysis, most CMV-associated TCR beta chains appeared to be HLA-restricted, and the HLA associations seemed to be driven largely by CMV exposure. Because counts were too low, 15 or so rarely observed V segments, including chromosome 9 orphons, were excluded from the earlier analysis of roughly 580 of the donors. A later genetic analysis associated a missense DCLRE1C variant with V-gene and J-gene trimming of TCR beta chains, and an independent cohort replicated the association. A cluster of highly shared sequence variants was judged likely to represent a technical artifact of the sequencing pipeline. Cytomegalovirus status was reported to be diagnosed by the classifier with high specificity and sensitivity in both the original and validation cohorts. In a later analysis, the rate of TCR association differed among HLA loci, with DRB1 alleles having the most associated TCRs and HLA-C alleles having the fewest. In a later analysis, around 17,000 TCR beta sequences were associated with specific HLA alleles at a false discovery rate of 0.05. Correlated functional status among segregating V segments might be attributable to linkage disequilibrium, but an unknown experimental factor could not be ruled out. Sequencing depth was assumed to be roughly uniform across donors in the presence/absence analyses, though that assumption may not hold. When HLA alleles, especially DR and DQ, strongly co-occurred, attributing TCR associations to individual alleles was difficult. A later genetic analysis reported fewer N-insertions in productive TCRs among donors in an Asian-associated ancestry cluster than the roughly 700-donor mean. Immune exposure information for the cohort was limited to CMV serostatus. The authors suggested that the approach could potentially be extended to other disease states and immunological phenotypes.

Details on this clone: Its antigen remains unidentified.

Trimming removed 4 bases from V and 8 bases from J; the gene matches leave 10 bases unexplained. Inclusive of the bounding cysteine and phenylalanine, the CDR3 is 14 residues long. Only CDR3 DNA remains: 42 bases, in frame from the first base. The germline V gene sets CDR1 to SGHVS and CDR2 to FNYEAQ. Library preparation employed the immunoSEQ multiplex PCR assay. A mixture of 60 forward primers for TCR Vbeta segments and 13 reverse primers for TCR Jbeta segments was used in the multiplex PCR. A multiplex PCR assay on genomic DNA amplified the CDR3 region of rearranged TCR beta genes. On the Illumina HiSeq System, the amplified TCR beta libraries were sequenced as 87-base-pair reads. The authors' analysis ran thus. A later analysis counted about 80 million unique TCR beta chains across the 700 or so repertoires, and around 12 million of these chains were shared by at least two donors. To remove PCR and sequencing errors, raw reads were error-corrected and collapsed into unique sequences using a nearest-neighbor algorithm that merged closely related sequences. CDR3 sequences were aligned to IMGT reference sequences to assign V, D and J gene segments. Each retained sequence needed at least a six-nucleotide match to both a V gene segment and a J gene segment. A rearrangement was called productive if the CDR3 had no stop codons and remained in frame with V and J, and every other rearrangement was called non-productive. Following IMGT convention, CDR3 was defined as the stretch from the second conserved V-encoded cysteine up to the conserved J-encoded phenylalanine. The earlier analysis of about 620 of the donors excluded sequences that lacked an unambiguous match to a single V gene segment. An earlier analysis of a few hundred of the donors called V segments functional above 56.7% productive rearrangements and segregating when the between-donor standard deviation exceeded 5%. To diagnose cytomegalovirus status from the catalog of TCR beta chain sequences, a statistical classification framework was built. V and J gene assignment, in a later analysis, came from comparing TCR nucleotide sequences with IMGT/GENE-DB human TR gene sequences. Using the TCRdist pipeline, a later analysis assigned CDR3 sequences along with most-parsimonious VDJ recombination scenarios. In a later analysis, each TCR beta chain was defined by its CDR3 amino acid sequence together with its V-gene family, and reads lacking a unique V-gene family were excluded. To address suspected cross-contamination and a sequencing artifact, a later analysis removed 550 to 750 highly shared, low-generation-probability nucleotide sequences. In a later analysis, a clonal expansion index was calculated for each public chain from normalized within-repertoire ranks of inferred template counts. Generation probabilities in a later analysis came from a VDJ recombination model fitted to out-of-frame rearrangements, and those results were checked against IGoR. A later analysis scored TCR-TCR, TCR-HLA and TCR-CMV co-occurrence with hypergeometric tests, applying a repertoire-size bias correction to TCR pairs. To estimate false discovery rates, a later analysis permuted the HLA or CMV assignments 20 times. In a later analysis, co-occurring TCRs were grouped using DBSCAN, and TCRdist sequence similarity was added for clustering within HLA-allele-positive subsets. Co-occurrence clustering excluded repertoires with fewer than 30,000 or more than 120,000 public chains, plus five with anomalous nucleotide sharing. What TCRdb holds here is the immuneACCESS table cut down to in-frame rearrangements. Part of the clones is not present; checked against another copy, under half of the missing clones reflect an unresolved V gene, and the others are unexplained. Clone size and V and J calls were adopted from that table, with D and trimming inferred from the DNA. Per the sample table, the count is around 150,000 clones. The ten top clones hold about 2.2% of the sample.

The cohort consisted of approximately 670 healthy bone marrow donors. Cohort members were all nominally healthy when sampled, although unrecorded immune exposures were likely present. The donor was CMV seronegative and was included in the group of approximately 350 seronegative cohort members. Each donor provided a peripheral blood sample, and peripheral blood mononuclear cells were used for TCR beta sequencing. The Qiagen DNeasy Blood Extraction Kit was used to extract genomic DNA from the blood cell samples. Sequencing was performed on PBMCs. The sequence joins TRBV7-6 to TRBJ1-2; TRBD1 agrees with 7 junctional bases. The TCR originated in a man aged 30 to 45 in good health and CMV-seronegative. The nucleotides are TGTGCCAGCAGCTCTCGACAGGGCCTCGAGGGCTACACCTTC. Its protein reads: CASSSRQGLEGYTF. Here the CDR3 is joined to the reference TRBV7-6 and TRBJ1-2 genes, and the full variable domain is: GAGVSQSPRYKVTKRGQDVALRCDPISGHVSLYWYRQALGQGPEFLTYFNYEAQQDKSGLPNDRFSAERPEGSISTLTIQRTEQRDSAMYRCASSSRQGLEGYTFGSGTRLTVV.